One TCR gamma chain is described in this entry. The antigen is undetermined. These data belong to a study of human gamma delta and Vdelta1 T cells. TCRdb called clones anew from the PCR reads with CATT. The table shows 5,100 or so gamma-chain clones, with around a third occurring only once. Germline CDR1 is VTNTFY and CDR2 is YDVSTARD (reference sequence). Losses at the gene ends were 3 bases for V and 16 bases for J; bases not matched to a gene: 6. The CDR3 has 9 residues. The sequenced sample consisted of Vdelta1 gamma-delta T cells from blood grown in culture (DOT cells). The clonotype comes from a human donor in good health. This chain uses TRGV3 with TRGJ1 or TRGJ2. The CDR3 region is CATWDGQLF. The CDR3 DNA sequence: TGTGCCACCTGGGACGGGCAGCTCTTT.